This record concerns one T cell receptor (beta chain) sequence. This specimen belongs to a study of blood T cell repertoires in COVID-19. In the study overall: Specimens from acute and convalescent COVID-19 originated in the United States, Italy and Spain. The cDNA or gDNA used as material had been derived from T cells, B-cell-depleted T cells, or PBMCs.

From germline, CDR1 is LNHDA and CDR2 SQIVND (reference sequence). This CDR3 has 17 residues. Trimming removed 0 bases at V and 4 bases at J, with 18 bases between. How the authors handled the data: Reference gene primer amplification yielded estimated nucleated cell counts. The protocol was immunoSEQ multiplex PCR, while the TCRdb copy is restricted to in-frame clones and leaves out a portion. The DNA was the basis for D and trimming; V, J and clone size are from that table. The data show 310,000 or so clones, approximately 87% seen once. The clonotype was recovered from a woman aged 45 to 65 with active or convalescent COVID-19. The chain employs TRBV19 and TRBJ1-2, with D uncertain. The sequenced material came from peripheral blood. The CDR3 DNA reads as TGTGCCAGTAGTATAGATCTTCGACTAGAGGGAAGCTATGGCTACACCTTC. It encodes CASSIDLRLEGSYGYTF.